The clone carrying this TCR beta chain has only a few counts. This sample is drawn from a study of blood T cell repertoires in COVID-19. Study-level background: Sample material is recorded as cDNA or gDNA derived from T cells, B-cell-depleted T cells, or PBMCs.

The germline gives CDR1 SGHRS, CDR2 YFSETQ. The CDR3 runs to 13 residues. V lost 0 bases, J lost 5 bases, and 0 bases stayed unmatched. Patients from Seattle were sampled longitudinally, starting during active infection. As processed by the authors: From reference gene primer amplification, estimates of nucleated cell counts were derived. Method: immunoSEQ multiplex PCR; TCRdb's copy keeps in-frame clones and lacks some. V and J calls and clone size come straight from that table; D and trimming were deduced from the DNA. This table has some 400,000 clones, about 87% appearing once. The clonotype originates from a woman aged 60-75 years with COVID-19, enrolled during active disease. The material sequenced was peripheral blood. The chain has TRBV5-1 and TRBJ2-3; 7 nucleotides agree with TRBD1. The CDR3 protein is CASSLGQGDTQYF. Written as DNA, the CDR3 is TGCGCCAGCAGCTTGGGACAGGGAGATACGCAGTATTTT.